Below, 20 T cell receptor beta chains from the same sample are listed, as sequenced in a study of shared clonotypes between healthy human individuals. Profiling relied on immunoSEQ multiplex PCR, and the TCRdb table lists in-frame clones only, not all of them. Among about 670,000 clones listed, approximately 75% were seen once. Sample: memory CD4+ T cells sorted from blood. The subset was: CD45RA-negative fraction. Source of these receptors: a woman aged 25 to 39 in good health.

A few counts support this clone. Distinct nucleotide sequences in the sample also encode this CDR3. The chain combines TRBV18 with TRBJ1-1; D is ambiguous. Trimming left V 2 bases short and J 1 base short, with 5 bases between. The germline gives CDR1 KGHSH, CDR2 LQKENI. CDR3 length: 13 residues. CDR3 region: CASSPSENTEAFF. The CDR3 DNA reads TGTGCCAGCTCACCATCGGAGAACACTGAAGCTTTCTTT.

The chain links TRBV6-6 to TRBJ2-2; a possible D gene is TRBD2 (6 bases). Germline V gene lookup returns CDR1 MNHNY and CDR2 SVGAGI (reference sequence). The CDR3 loop spans 16 amino acids. Trimming removed 2 bases from V and 2 bases from J, with 12 bases in between. The CDR3 protein is CASSYVSGSNTGELFF. DNA for the CDR3: TGTGCCAGCAGTTACGTCAGCGGGTCTAACACCGGGGAGCTGTTTTTT.

CDR3 in DNA: TGTGCCAGCAGCTGGGGGAGCACCTACGAGCAGTACTTC. Encoded protein: CASSWGSTYEQYF. V and J are TRBV13 and TRBJ2-7; possibly TRBD1 or TRBD2 for D (5 bases each). V lost 4 bases and J 2 bases, leaving 9 bases between the germline ends. The germline CDR1 and CDR2 sequences are PRHDT and FYEKMQ (reference sequence). CDR3 size: 13 residues.

This clone was found a few times. The V gene is TRBV15, the J gene TRBJ2-7, with a possible D match to TRBD1 (6 bases). The V end was cut by 0 bases, the J end by 0 bases, with 12 bases between. The CDR3 runs to 16 residues. The germline V gene encodes CDR1 LNHNV and CDR2 YYDKDF (reference sequence). The CDR3 nucleotides are TGTGCCACCAGCAGAGATCTAGGGGGTGGCTCCTACGAGCAGTACTTC. This codes for CATSRDLGGGSYEQYF.

The CDR3 loop is CSVFGLSYNEQFF. In DNA, the CDR3 is TGCAGCGTTTTCGGACTCTCCTACAATGAGCAGTTCTTC. The V gene is TRBV29-1, the J gene TRBJ2-1; D might be TRBD2 (5 bases). Trimming left V 5 bases short and J 0 bases short, with 8 bases between. Germline-derived CDR1 and CDR2 are SQVTM and ANQGSEA. CDR3 length equals 13 residues.

Only one count was recorded for this clone. The gene calls are TRBV5-4 and TRBJ2-3, with D maybe TRBD1 (5 bases). The germline CDR1 and CDR2 sequences are SGHNT and YYREEE (reference sequence). The CDR3 covers 14 residues. Trimming stripped 1 base from V and 2 bases from J, with 8 bases between. The CDR3 here is CASSLKGYTDTQYF. The CDR3 DNA sequence: TGTGCCAGCAGCTTGAAGGGGTACACAGATACGCAGTATTTT.

The chain recombines TRBV19 with TRBJ2-2; D is unresolved. Trimming took off 1 base at V and 6 bases at J, with 9 bases between the two ends. Germline V CDR1 and CDR2: LNHDA, SQIVND (reference sequence). The CDR3 covers 14 residues. CDR3 sequence reads: CASSIGGLPGELFF. The CDR3 DNA is TGTGCCAGTAGTATAGGTGGCCTCCCCGGGGAGCTGTTTTTT.

The sample holds a few counts of this clone. The gene calls are TRBV19 and TRBJ1-5; the match to TRBD1 covers 9 bases. Germline-derived CDR1 and CDR2 are LNHDA and SQIVND (reference sequence). V shed 6 bases and J 8 bases; nucleotides not matched to a gene: 5. The CDR3 runs 13 residues. The CDR3 loop reads CASRGQGGKPQHF. The CDR3 DNA reads TGTGCCAGTAGGGGACAGGGCGGGAAGCCCCAGCATTTT.

This chain connects TRBV6-1 to TRBJ2-7; 8 bases are shared with TRBD1. Germline lookup yields CDR1 MNHNS and CDR2 SASEGT. J lost 5 bases, V lost 6 bases, and 9 bases had no gene match. This CDR3 region has 14 residues. The CDR3 sequence: CASRTGGPTDEQYF. CDR3 nucleotides: TGTGCCAGCAGAACAGGGGGTCCTACGGACGAGCAGTACTTC.

The chain employs TRBV27 and TRBJ2-1, with 8 bases that match TRBD2. The CDR3 extends over 13 amino acids. V shed 10 bases, J shed 6 bases, and the junction held 8 bases outside the gene matches. Germline V lookup: CDR1 MNHEY, CDR2 SMNVEV (reference sequence). Written as DNA, the CDR3 is TGTGCCACCTCGCGGGGGGAGCTCAATGAGCAGTTCTTC. It yields the protein CATSRGELNEQFF.

The chain joins TRBV4-1 to TRBJ2-6; TRBD1 matches at 9 bases. Germline values: CDR1 MGHRA, CDR2 YSYEKL. Trimming cost V 4 bases and J 4 bases; bases outside gene matches: 11. The CDR3 is made up of 18 amino acids. The CDR3 DNA reads as TGCGCCAGCAGCCCTACCCGGGACAGGGACTCCGGGGCCAACGTCCTGACTTTC. Its translation is CASSPTRDRDSGANVLTF.

V is TRBV6-1 and J is TRBJ2-1; a weak D match, TRBD2 (6 bases). Germline lookup yields CDR1 MNHNS and CDR2 SASEGT. The CDR3 runs to 16 residues. V was pared by 3 bases and J by 12 bases, with 24 bases between. DNA for the CDR3: TGTGCCAGCAGTGAGAGGGGCGGGGACCAAGTATCCGGGCAGTTCTTC. Translation gives CASSERGGDQVSGQFF.

The chain has TRBV6-6 and TRBJ2-7, with TRBD2 matching 8 bases. V was pared by 7 bases and J by 0 bases, with 5 bases of the junction left unmatched. CDR3 length: 14 amino acids. Germline-derived CDR1 and CDR2 are MNHNY and SVGAGI (reference sequence). DNA for the CDR3: TGTGCCAGCAATAGGCGGGAGGACTCCTACGAGCAGTACTTC. Translated, it gives CASNRREDSYEQYF.

Worth noting for this clone: A much more abundant neighbour one base away suggests this may be a read error. The chain combines TRBV7-2 with TRBJ2-5; the match to TRBD2 covers 14 bases. V shed 3 bases, J shed 0 bases, and the junction held 0 bases outside the gene matches. In germline, CDR1 is SGHTA, CDR2 FQGNSA. The CDR3 contains 16 residues. For the CDR3, the DNA is TGTGCCAGCAGCTTGGGACTAGCGGGAGACCAAGAGACCCAGTACTTC. Translating gives CASSLGLAGDQETQYF.

Concerning this clone: A read error may explain this, as a much larger clone is one base away. The sample has other DNA sequences that encode this CDR3 too. The V gene is TRBV27, the J gene TRBJ2-7; D remains ambiguous. CDR1 and CDR2 from the germline V gene are MNHEY and SMNVEV (reference sequence). The CDR3 length is 11 residues. Trimming stripped 1 base from V and 3 bases from J, with 1 base between. CDR3 bases: TGTGCCAGCAGTTTATTCTACGAGCAGTACTTC. Translation gives CASSLFYEQYF.

The chain links TRBV6-5 to TRBJ2-1, with 10 positions matching TRBD2. Trimming cost V 4 bases and J 11 bases; bases outside gene matches: 2. There are 12 residues in the CDR3. Germline CDR1 and CDR2: MNHEY and SVGAGI. CDR3 sequence (DNA): TGTGCCAGCAGTTCAGCGGGAGGGAAGCAGTTCTTC. This sequence encodes CASSSAGGKQFF.

This clone was counted only a few times. The J gene is TRBJ2-1, the V gene TRBV6-1, with TRBD2 identical over 8 bases. In germline, CDR1 is MNHNS, CDR2 SASEGT. The V segment lost 1 base and the J segment 8 bases; nucleotides outside the gene matches: 7. The CDR3 is made up of 15 amino acids. The CDR3 coding sequence is TGTGCCAGCAGTGAAGTCGGCGGGAGGTGGGATGAGCAGTTCTTC. Protein: CASSEVGGRWDEQFF.

The chain links TRBV29-1 to TRBJ2-7; no clear D. This CDR3 comprises 11 residues. The V and J ends lost 4 bases and 4 bases respectively, with 8 bases between them. The germline gives CDR1 SQVTM, CDR2 ANQGSEA. The CDR3 DNA follows: TGCAGCGTTGCGATAGGATACGAGCAGTACTTC. As protein: CSVAIGYEQYF.

This clone was recorded once. The J gene is TRBJ1-5, the V gene TRBV5-6; tentatively, D is TRBD1 (5 bases). The V gene lost 1 base and the J gene lost 1 base, with 9 bases spanning the gap. CDR3 length: 15 residues. Germline V gene sequence: CDR1 SGHDT, CDR2 YYEEEE. The CDR3 DNA reads as TGTGCCAGCAGCTTGTGGGGGGGAAGCAATCAGCCCCAGCATTTT. This sequence encodes CASSLWGGSNQPQHF.

Remarks on this clone: Different DNA sequences within this sample yield the same CDR3. The V gene is TRBV19, the J gene TRBJ2-5, with 10 bases aligning to TRBD2. The ends lost 2 bases at V and 2 bases at J; junction bases unmatched: 2. The CDR3 is 15 residues long. Germline V gene sequence: CDR1 LNHDA, CDR2 SQIVND (reference sequence). The CDR3 DNA sequence: TGTGCCAGTAGTATACTAGCGGGAGATCAAGAGACCCAGTACTTC. This encodes CASSILAGDQETQYF.